These 19 T cell receptor beta chains were all obtained from the same sample, sequenced in a study of radiation and T cells in renal cell carcinoma (dated by TCRdb to the early 2020s). The sample's time point label is to be understood as: blood 4 weeks post-SBRT, at nephrectomy. Explained via the paper, the treatment or condition label denotes: 15 Gy SBRT to primary tumor, nephrectomy 4 weeks later. The library was built by means of the immunoSEQ multiplex PCR assay. Here the immuneACCESS table is served through TCRdb, limited to in-frame sequences with V and J called. Missing clones are a known gap in these copies; in checked studies unresolved V genes cover under half, and the rest lacks a known reason. For this sample the table gives approximately 92,000 clones, of which approximately 86% were detected only once. More than 9% of the sample rests with the top ten. This specimen was blood, taken from a patient whose treatment included radiotherapy and nephrectomy. The receptor set was obtained from a man in his fifties or sixties with renal cell carcinoma.

The chain employs TRBV25-1 and TRBJ2-1; no clear D. The germline V and J ends were trimmed by 2 bases and 4 bases, with 6 bases remaining between them. Germline V gives CDR1 MGHDK, CDR2 SYGVNS. CDR3 length: 13 amino acids. Written as DNA, the CDR3 is TGTGCCAGCAGTGAACAGTCGTACAATGAGCAGTTCTTC. Its protein is CASSEQSYNEQFF.

This chain uses TRBV7-9 with TRBJ2-5; D gene ambiguous. Germline V CDR1 and CDR2: SEHNR, FQNEAQ (reference sequence). This CDR3 spans 13 amino acids. V lost 3 bases and J 4 bases, leaving 9 bases between the germline ends. The CDR3 here is CASSFTGGETQYF. The CDR3 bases are TGTGCCAGCAGCTTTACCGGCGGAGAGACCCAGTACTTC.

This clone was observed once. This chain uses TRBV5-1 with TRBJ2-1; 9 nucleotides align to TRBD1. The ends lost 0 bases at V and 6 bases at J; junction bases unmatched: 7. Germline V gene data show CDR1 as SGHRS and CDR2 as YFSETQ. The CDR3 extends over 16 amino acids. CDR3 in amino acids: CASSLGPGQGTNEQFF. DNA for the CDR3: TGCGCCAGCAGCTTGGGGCCGGGACAGGGAACCAATGAGCAGTTCTTC.

This clone was counted a single time. This sequence joins TRBV6-1 and TRBJ2-5; a weak D match, TRBD1 (6 bases). There are 14 residues in the CDR3. Germline lookup yields CDR1 MNHNS and CDR2 SASEGT. V shed 2 bases and J shed 5 bases, with 12 bases lying between them. The CDR3 region is CASSEPGHVETQYF. The CDR3 region has the DNA TGTGCCAGCAGTGAACCGGGACACGTTGAGACCCAGTACTTC.

This clone was detected only a few times. This sequence joins TRBV5-4 and TRBJ2-1; 9 bases match TRBD2. V was clipped by 4 bases and J by 4 bases; unmatched bases: 9. Germline V gene lookup returns CDR1 SGHNT and CDR2 YYREEE (reference sequence). The CDR3 is 16 amino acids. The CDR3 protein is CASSRLAAGFYNEQFF. Written as DNA, the CDR3 is TGTGCCAGCAGCAGACTAGCGGCAGGTTTTTACAATGAGCAGTTCTTC.

This clone was found a few times. This chain connects TRBV15 to TRBJ1-6; no reliable D call. Trimming took off 5 bases at V and 5 bases at J, with 7 bases between the two ends. Germline V gene data show CDR1 as LNHNV and CDR2 as YYDKDF (reference sequence). This CDR3 has 13 amino acids. The CDR3, as DNA: TGTGCCACCAGCGGGAGACATAATTCACCCCTCCACTTT. Translating gives CATSGRHNSPLHF.

DNA of the CDR3: TGCGCCAGCAGCCAAGCAGGGGGAACCTACAATGAGCAGTTCTTC. Amino acid sequence: CASSQAGGTYNEQFF. The chain joins TRBV4-3 to TRBJ2-1; TRBD1 agrees at 7 bases. V trimming: 1 base; J trimming: 2 bases; junction bases outside the gene matches: 2. This CDR3 has 15 amino acids. Per the germline V gene, CDR1 is LGHNA and CDR2 is YSLEER.

V and J are TRBV7-9 and TRBJ2-1, with D perhaps matching TRBD2 (7 bases). CDR1 and CDR2 from the germline V gene are SEHNR and FQNEAQ (reference sequence). This CDR3 is 13 amino acids long. V lost 5 bases and J 10 bases, leaving 15 bases between the germline ends. The CDR3 nucleotides read TGTGCCAGCAGCCCCGGGGCGGGGGCCGAGCAGTTCTTC. Encoded protein: CASSPGAGAEQFF.

This clone was found a few times. The V and J genes are TRBV29-1 and TRBJ1-1; D is unclear. CDR1 SQVTM and CDR2 ANQGSEA come from the germline V gene. This CDR3 comprises 11 residues. Trimming shortened V by 7 bases and J by 5 bases, and 11 bases separated the two germline ends. The CDR3 nucleotides are TGCAGCGGCACCGTTCGGACTGAAGCTTTCTTT. Translated: CSGTVRTEAFF.

The genes are TRBV7-2 and TRBJ2-3; tentative D call: TRBD2 (5 bases). Trimming pared 5 bases from V and 3 bases from J, leaving 12 bases between. CDR3 size: 14 residues. CDR1 and CDR2 (germline): SGHTA, FQGNSA. CDR3 region: CASSVGLVTDTQYF. The CDR3 DNA is TGTGCCAGCAGCGTAGGACTCGTAACAGATACGCAGTATTTT.

This clone was seen only once. The chain couples TRBV6-1 to TRBJ1-4; D is perhaps TRBD1 (5 bases). CDR1 MNHNS and CDR2 SASEGT come from the germline V gene. This CDR3 has 14 residues. Between the trimmed V and J ends, which lost 2 bases and 2 bases, there was a span of 6 bases. The CDR3 DNA reads as TGTGCCAGCAGTGAATGGGACACTAATGAAAAACTGTTTTTT. Its translation is CASSEWDTNEKLFF.

In DNA, the CDR3 is TGTGCCAGCAGTCCGTTGGGTAGCGGGGGTTTAGAGACCCAGTACTTC. Its protein product is CASSPLGSGGLETQYF. The chain employs TRBV27 and TRBJ2-5; 9 nucleotides line up with TRBD2. Germline CDR1 reads MNHEY; CDR2 reads SMNVEV (reference sequence). The CDR3 runs 16 residues. The J segment lost 4 bases and the V segment lost 5 bases, leaving 11 bases of the junction unmatched.

In its sample, this clone was seen once. This sequence joins TRBV16 and TRBJ2-7; 11 bases line up with TRBD2. Per germline, CDR1 KGHSY and CDR2 FQNENV. This CDR3 region has 17 residues. Germline trimming cut 0 bases from V and 6 bases from J; bases unmatched to any gene: 10. CDR3 sequence (DNA): TGTGCCAGCAGCCAATCCAGGGCTAGCGGGAGGATCGGCGAGCAGTACTTC. Encoded protein: CASSQSRASGRIGEQYF.

V and J are TRBV4-3 and TRBJ1-5; 8 bases align to TRBD1. The CDR3 has 15 amino acids. Per germline, CDR1 LGHNA and CDR2 YSLEER. V trimming: 4 bases; J trimming: 8 bases; junction bases outside the gene matches: 10. This CDR3 reads CASSLRTGTAEPQHF. CDR3 coding DNA: TGCGCCAGCAGCCTCAGGACAGGGACTGCGGAGCCCCAGCATTTT.

The V call is TRBV30, the J call TRBJ2-1; no firm D call. Germline V gene lookup returns CDR1 GTSNPN and CDR2 SVGIG (reference sequence). The CDR3 totals 12 residues. V lost 1 base to trimming and J lost 4 bases, with 5 bases between them. The CDR3 DNA sequence: TGTGCCTGGAGTGCTGTTTACAATGAGCAGTTCTTC. As protein: CAWSAVYNEQFF.

The chain has TRBV9 and TRBJ2-7; 8 bases align to TRBD2. The germline V gene encodes CDR1 SGDLS and CDR2 YYNGEE. V dropped 2 bases and J dropped 0; count of bases not matched to a gene: 4. This CDR3 contains 15 residues. CDR3 amino acids: CASSVAGTSSYEQYF. CDR3 bases: TGTGCCAGCAGCGTTGCAGGGACTAGCTCCTACGAGCAGTACTTC.

The rearrangement uses TRBV2 and TRBJ2-5, with 10 bases matching TRBD2. CDR3 length: 15 amino acids. V lost 1 base, J lost 6 bases, and 5 bases stayed unmatched. The germline V gene has CDR1 SNHLY and CDR2 FYNNEI. In DNA, the CDR3 is TGTGCCAGCAGTGAAGAAGCGGGAGGGCCACAGACCCAGTACTTC. Its protein product is CASSEEAGGPQTQYF.

V usage is TRBV27 and J usage is TRBJ1-2, with 10 bases matching TRBD1. The CDR3 runs 16 residues. The V gene's germline CDR1 is MNHEY and CDR2 SMNVEV (reference sequence). Trimming at V came to 5 bases and at J to 4 bases, leaving 10 bases not matched to a gene. DNA for the CDR3: TGTGCCAGCAGTCCCCAATCGGGACAGGGGATCTATGGCTACACCTTC. Encoded protein: CASSPQSGQGIYGYTF.

This chain links TRBV15 with TRBJ2-1; D not resolved. The CDR3 sequence is 14 residues long. V was cut by 0 bases and J by 8 bases, with 11 bases left in between. Per the germline V gene, CDR1 is LNHNV and CDR2 is YYDKDF (reference sequence). The CDR3 sequence: CATSRDRPGDEQFF. The CDR3, as DNA: TGTGCCACCAGCAGAGATCGGCCCGGCGATGAGCAGTTCTTC.